The next 2 T cell receptor beta chains were all read from a single sample in a study of blood T cell repertoires in COVID-19. TCRdb keeps only in-frame clones here, not all; method: immunoSEQ multiplex PCR. Of a few hundred thousand clones in the sample, more than 65% are singletons; the top ten hold around 2.9%. The source material was peripheral blood. The receptors stem from a woman aged 18 to 35 with acute or convalescent COVID-19.

J is TRBJ2-1 and V is TRBV7-2, with 9 positions matching TRBD2. CDR1 and CDR2 (germline): SGHTA, FQGNSA. Unmatched junction bases numbered 2, after V lost 2 bases and J lost 9 bases. CDR3 length: 13 residues. CDR3 protein: CASSLQTSGEQFF. The CDR3 bases are TGTGCCAGCAGCTTACAGACTAGCGGTGAGCAGTTCTTC.

J is TRBJ1-4 and V is TRBV4-3; TRBD1 aligns across 7 bases. Germline V gives CDR1 LGHNA, CDR2 YSLEER. V was pared by 0 bases and J by 13 bases, with 11 bases of the junction left unmatched. The CDR3 sequence is 15 residues long. CDR3 nucleotide sequence: TGCGCCAGCAGCCAAGAATCGGGTTGGGACAGTGGACTGTTTTTT. Translated, it gives CASSQESGWDSGLFF.